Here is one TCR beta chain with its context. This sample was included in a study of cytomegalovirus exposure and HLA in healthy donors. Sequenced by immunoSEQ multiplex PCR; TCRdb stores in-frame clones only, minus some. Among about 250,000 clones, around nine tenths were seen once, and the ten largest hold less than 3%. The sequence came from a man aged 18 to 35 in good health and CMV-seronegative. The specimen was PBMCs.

CDR3 sequence: CASSLLPGQTYEQYF. DNA for the CDR3: TGCGCCAGCAGCCTATTACCCGGACAGACCTACGAGCAGTACTTC. The rearrangement joins TRBV5-1 to TRBJ2-7, with a possible D match to TRBD1 (6 bases). This CDR3 has 15 residues. The germline V gene encodes CDR1 SGHRS and CDR2 YFSETQ. Trimming pared 4 bases from V and 2 bases from J, leaving 16 bases between.